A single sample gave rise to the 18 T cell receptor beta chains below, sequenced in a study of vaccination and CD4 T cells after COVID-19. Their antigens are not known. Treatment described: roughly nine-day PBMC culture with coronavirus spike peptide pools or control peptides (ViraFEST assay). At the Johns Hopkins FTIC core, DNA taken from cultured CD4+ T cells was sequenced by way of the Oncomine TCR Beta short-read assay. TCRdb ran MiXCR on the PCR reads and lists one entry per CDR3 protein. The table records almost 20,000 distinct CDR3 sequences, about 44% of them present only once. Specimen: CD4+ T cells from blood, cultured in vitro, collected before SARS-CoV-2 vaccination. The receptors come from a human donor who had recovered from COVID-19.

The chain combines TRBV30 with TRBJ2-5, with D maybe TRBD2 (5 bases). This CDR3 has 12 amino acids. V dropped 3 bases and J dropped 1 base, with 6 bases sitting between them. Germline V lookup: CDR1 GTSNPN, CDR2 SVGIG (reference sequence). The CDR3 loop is CAWSTSQETQYF. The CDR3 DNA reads TGTGCCTGGAGCACTAGCCAAGAGACCCAGTACTTC.

CDR3 region: CASSDLAGLNEQYF. CDR3 nucleotides: TGTGCCAGCAGTGATCTAGCGGGACTGAACGAGCAGTACTTC. This sequence joins TRBV2 and TRBJ2-7; 9 positions match TRBD2. V lost 3 bases, J lost 5 bases, and 5 bases stayed unmatched. The CDR3 loop spans 14 amino acids. Germline CDR1 reads SNHLY; CDR2 reads FYNNEI.

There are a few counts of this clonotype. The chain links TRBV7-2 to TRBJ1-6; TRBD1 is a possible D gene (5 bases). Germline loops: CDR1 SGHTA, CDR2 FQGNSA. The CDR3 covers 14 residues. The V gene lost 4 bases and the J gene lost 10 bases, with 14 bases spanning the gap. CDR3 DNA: TGTGCCAGCAGCTCCCGTGGGGGATACTCACCCCTCCACTTT. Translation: CASSSRGGYSPLHF.

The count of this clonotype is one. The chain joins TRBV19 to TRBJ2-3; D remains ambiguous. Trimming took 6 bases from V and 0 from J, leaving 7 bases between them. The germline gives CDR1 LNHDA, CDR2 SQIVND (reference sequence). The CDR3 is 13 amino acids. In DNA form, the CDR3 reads TGTGCCAGTAGGAAGGACAGCACAGATACGCAGTATTTT. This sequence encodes CASRKDSTDTQYF.

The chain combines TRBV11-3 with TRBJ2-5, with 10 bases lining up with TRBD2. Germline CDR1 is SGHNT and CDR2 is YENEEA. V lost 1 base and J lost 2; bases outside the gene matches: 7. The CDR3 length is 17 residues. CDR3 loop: CASSLGGASGSQETQYF. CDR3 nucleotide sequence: TGTGCCAGCAGCTTAGGGGGGGCTAGCGGGAGTCAAGAGACCCAGTACTTC. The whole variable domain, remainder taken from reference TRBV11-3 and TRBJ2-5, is EAGVVQSPRYKIIEKKQPVAFWCNPISGHNTLYWYLQNLGQGPELLIRYENEEAVDDSQLPKDRFSAERLKGVDSTLKIQPAELGDSAVYLCASSLGGASGSQETQYFGPGTRLLVL.

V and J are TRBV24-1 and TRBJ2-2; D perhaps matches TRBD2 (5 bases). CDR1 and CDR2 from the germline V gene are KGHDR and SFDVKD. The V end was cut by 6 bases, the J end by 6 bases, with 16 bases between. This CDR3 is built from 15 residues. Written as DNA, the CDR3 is TGTGCCACCAGTAATACGGGGTCGGAGGCCGGGGAGCTGTTTTTT. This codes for CATSNTGSEAGELFF.

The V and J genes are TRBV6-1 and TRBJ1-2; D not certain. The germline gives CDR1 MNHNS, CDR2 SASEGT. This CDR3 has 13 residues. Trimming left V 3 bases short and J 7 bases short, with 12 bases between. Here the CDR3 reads CASSDVGGAGYTF. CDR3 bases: TGTGCCAGCAGTGATGTTGGTGGTGCTGGCTACACCTTC.

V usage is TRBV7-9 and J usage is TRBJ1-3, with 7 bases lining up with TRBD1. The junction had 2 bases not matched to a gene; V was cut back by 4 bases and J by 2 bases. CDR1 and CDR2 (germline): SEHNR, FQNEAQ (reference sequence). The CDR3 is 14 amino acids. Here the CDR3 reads CASSSGTAGNTIYF. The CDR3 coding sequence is TGTGCCAGCAGCTCGGGGACAGCTGGAAACACCATATATTTT.

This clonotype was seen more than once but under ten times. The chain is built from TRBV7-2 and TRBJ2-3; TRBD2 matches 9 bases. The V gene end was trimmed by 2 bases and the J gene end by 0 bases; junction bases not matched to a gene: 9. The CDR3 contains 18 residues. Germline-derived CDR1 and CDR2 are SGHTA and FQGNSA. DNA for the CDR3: TGTGCCAGCAGCTTACGAGCGGGGGGCCGTTTTAGCACAGATACGCAGTATTTT. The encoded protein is CASSLRAGGRFSTDTQYF.

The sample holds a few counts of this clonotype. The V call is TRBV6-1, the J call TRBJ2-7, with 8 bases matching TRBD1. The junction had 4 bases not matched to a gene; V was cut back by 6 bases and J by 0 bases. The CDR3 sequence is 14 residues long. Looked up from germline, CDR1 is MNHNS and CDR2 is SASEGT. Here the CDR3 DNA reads TGTGCCAGCAGGGACAGGGCCTTCTCCTACGAGCAGTACTTC. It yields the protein CASRDRAFSYEQYF.

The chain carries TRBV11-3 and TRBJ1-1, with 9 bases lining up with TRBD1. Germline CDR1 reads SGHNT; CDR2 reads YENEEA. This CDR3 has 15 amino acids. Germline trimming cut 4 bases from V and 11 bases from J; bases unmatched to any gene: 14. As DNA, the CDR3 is TGTGCCAGCAGCTCGGGACAGGGAAATATAGACAGGGCTTTCTTT. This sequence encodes CASSSGQGNIDRAFF.

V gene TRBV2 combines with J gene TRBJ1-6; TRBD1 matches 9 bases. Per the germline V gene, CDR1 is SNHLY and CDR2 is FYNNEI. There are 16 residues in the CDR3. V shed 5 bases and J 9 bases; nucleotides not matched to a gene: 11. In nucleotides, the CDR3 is TGTGCCAGCAGTAGGGACAGGGTTCAAGGGGGTTCACCCCTCCACTTT. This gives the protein CASSRDRVQGGSPLHF.

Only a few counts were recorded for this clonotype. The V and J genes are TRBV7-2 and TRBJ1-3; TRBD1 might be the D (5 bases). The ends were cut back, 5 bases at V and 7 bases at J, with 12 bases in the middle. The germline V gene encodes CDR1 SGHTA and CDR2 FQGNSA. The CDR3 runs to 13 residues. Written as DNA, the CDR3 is TGTGCCAGCAGCCCCGTTGGGGCGAACACCATATATTTT. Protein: CASSPVGANTIYF.

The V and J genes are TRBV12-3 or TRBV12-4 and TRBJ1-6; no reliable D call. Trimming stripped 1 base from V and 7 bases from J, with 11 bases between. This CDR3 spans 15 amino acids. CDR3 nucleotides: TGTGCCAGCAGTTTAGGTGTGATCGGGAATTCACCCCTCCACTTT. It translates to CASSLGVIGNSPLHF.

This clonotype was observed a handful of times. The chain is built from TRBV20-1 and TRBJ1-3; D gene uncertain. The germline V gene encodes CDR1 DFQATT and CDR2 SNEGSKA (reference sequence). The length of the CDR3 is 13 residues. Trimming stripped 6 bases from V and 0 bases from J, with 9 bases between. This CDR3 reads CSAPGDSGNTIYF. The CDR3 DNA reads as TGCAGTGCCCCCGGGGACTCTGGAAACACCATATATTTT.

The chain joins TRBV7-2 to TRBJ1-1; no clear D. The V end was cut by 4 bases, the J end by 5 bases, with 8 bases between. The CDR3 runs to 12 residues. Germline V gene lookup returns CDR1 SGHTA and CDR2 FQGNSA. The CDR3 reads CASSSLLTEAFF. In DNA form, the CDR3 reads TGTGCCAGCAGCTCCCTTTTGACTGAAGCTTTCTTT.

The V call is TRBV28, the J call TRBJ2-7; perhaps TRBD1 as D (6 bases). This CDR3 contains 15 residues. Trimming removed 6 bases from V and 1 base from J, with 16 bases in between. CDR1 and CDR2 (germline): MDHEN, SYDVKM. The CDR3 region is CASRGDTAVSYEQYF. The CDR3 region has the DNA TGTGCCAGCAGGGGGGACACCGCCGTTTCCTACGAGCAGTACTTC. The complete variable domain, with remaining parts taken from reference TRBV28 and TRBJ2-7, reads DVKVTQSSRYLVKRTGEKVFLECVQDMDHENMFWYRQDPGLGLRLIYFSYDVKMKEKGDIPEGYSVSREKKERFSLILESASTNQTSMYLCASRGDTAVSYEQYFGPGTRLTVT.

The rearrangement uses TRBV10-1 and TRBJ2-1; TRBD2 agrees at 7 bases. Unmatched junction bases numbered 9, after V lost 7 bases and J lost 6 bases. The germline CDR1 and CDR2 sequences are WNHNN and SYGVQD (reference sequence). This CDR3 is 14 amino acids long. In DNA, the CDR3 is TGCGCCAGCATGGTGGGAGGGCCGGTCAATGAGCAGTTCTTC. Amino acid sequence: CASMVGGPVNEQFF.